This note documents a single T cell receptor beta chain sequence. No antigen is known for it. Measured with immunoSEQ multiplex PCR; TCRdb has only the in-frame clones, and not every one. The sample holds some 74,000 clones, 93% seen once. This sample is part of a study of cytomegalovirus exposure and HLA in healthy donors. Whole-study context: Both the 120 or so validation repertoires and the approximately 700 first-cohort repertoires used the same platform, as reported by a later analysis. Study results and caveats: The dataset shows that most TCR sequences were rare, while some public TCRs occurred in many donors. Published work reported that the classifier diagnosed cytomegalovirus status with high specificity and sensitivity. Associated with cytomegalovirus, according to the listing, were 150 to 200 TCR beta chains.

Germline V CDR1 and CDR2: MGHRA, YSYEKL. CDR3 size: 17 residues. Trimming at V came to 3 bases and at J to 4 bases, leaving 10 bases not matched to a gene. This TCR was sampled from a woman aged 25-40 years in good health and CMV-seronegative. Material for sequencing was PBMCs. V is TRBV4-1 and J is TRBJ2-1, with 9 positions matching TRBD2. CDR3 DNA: TGCGCCAGCAGCCAGGTAACGGCGGGAGGGCCATACAATGAGCAGTTCTTC. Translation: CASSQVTAGGPYNEQFF.